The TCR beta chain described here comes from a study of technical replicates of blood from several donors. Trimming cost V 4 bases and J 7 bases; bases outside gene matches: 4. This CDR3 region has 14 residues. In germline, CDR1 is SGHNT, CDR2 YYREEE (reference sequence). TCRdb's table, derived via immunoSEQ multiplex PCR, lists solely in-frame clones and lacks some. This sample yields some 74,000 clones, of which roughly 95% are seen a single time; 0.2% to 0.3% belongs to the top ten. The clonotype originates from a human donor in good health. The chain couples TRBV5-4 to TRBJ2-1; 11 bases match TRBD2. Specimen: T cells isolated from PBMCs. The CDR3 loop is CASSPGTSGNEQFF. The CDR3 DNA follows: TGTGCCAGCAGCCCAGGGACTAGCGGAAATGAGCAGTTCTTC.